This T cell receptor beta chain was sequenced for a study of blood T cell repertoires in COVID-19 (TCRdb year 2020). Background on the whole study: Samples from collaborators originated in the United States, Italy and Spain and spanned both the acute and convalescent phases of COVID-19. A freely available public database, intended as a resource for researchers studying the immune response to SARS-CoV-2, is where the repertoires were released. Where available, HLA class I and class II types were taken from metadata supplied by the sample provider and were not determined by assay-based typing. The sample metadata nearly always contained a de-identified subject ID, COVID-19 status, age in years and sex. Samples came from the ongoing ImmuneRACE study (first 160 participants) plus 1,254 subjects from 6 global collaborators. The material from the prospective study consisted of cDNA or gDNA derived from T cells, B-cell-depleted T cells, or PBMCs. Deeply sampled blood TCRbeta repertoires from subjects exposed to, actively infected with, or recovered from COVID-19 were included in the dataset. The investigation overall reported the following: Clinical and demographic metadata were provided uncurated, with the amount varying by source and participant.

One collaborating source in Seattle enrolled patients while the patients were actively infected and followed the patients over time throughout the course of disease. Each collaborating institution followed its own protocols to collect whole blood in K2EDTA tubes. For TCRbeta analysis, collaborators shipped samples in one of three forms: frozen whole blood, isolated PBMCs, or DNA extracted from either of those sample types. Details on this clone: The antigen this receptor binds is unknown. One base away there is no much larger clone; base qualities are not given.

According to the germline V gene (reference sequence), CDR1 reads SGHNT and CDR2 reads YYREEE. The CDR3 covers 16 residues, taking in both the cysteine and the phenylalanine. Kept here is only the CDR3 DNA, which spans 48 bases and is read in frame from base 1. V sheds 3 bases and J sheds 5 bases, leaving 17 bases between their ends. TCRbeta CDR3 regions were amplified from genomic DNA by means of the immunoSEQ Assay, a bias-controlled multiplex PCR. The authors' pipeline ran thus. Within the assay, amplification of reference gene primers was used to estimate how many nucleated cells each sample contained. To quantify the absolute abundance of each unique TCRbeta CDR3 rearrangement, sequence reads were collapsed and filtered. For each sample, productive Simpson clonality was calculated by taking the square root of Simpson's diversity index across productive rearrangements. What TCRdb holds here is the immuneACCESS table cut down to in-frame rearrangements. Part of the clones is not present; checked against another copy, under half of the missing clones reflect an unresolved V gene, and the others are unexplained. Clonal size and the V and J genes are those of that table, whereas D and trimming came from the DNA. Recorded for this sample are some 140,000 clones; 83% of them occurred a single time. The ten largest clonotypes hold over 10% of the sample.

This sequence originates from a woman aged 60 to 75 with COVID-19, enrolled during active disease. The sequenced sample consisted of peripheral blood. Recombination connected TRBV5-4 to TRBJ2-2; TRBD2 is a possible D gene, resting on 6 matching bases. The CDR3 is CASSSGLLRETGELFF. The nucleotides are TGTGCCAGCAGCTCCGGACTCCTCCGGGAGACCGGGGAGCTGTTTTTT.